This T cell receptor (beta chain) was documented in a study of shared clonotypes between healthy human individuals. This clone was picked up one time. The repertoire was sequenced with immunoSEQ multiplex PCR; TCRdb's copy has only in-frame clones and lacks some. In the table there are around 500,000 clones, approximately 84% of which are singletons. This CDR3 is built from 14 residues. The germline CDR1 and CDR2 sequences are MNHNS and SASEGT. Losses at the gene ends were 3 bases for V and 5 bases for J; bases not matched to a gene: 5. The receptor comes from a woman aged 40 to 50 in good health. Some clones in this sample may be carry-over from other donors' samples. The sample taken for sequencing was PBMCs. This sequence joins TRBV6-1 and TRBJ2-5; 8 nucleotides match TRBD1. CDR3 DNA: TGTGCCAGCAGTGAGGACAGGGTTCGGGAGACCCAGTACTTC. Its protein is CASSEDRVRETQYF.